These 17 T cell receptor beta chains originate from one sample sequenced in a study of T cells in Graves' hyperthyroidism and ophthalmopathy. The source material, RNA transcripts, was used to amplify TCR beta CDR3 regions. The study used the HTBI primer set for a first-round RT-PCR of the TCR CDR3. TCRdb reprocessed the multiplex PCR reads via MiXCR and lists one record per CDR3 protein. The sample shows roughly 600,000 distinct CDR3 sequences, approximately 15% of them seen only once. Material for sequencing was blood. Every receptor here comes from a woman aged 50 to 60 with Graves' ophthalmopathy.

A few counts support this clonotype. The chain links TRBV7-8 to TRBJ1-2, with D unresolved. CDR1 is SGHVS, CDR2 FQNEAQ, per germline. V lost 1 base, J lost 2 bases, and 8 bases lay in between. There are 14 residues in the CDR3. The CDR3 is CASSLVRENYGYTF. The CDR3 DNA reads TGTGCCAGCAGCTTAGTAAGGGAAAACTATGGCTACACCTTC.

The chain is built from TRBV4-2 and TRBJ2-7; TRBD2 agrees at 7 bases. The CDR3 is 16 residues long. Germline values: CDR1 LGHNA, CDR2 YNFKEQ. The V gene end was trimmed by 0 bases and the J gene end by 1 base; junction bases not matched to a gene: 6. CDR3 region: CASSQDLGLGSYEQYF. The DNA of the CDR3 is TGTGCCAGCAGCCAAGACCTAGGACTAGGTTCCTACGAGCAGTACTTC.

This clonotype was recorded many times. The rearrangement joins TRBV24-1 to TRBJ2-7; D possibly corresponds to TRBD1 (6 bases). The CDR3 is 13 amino acids. V dropped 7 bases and J dropped 3 bases, with 12 bases sitting between them. Germline CDR1 is KGHDR and CDR2 is SFDVKD. The CDR3 DNA follows: TGTGCCACCAGGACGGGACACCGCTACGAGCAGTACTTC. Its protein is CATRTGHRYEQYF.

This clonotype showed up many times. The V gene is TRBV12-3 or TRBV12-4, the J gene TRBJ1-5; TRBD1 agrees at 9 bases. Trimming removed 3 bases from V and 3 bases from J; junction bases left unmatched: 9. The CDR3 length is 17 residues. The CDR3 here is CASSLGGDRDDNQPQHF. The DNA of the CDR3 is TGTGCCAGCAGTTTGGGTGGGGACAGGGACGACAATCAGCCCCAGCATTTT.

The gene calls are TRBV10-3 and TRBJ2-1; no reliable D call. CDR1 is ENHRY, CDR2 SYGVKD, per germline. The CDR3 totals 14 residues. V was pared by 0 bases and J by 12 bases, with 15 bases between. CDR3 loop: CAISESPGFVGQFF. DNA of the CDR3: TGTGCCATCAGTGAGTCGCCCGGTTTCGTAGGGCAGTTCTTC.

Worth noting for this clonotype: No conserved phenylalanine or tryptophan ends this CDR3, so it is likely a read error. The rearrangement links TRBV27 to TRBJ1-3; D perhaps matches TRBD1 (5 bases). CDR1 is MNHEY, CDR2 SMNVEV, per germline (reference sequence). The V gene lost 0 bases and the J gene lost 3 bases, with 6 bases spanning the gap. The CDR3 extends over 14 amino acids. This CDR3 reads CASSLSDSGNTIYL. The CDR3 nucleotides read TGTGCCAGCAGTTTATCAGACAGTGGAAACACCATATATCTT.

This clonotype was counted ten times or more. The chain uses TRBV20-1 and TRBJ1-2; perhaps TRBD1 as D (5 bases). The CDR3 has 15 amino acids. Trimming removed 7 bases at V and 4 bases at J, with 22 bases between. Looked up from germline, CDR1 is DFQATT and CDR2 is SNEGSKA (reference sequence). CDR3: CSVRGLRGVGYGYTF. The CDR3 DNA reads TGCAGTGTCCGGGGGTTGAGGGGCGTCGGCTATGGCTACACCTTC.

This clonotype showed up many times. The chain recombines TRBV24-1 with TRBJ2-3; D remains ambiguous. Trimming removed 1 base from V and 8 bases from J, with 6 bases in between. Germline lookup yields CDR1 KGHDR and CDR2 SFDVKD. The CDR3 has 12 residues. The CDR3 reads CATSDFFSTQYF. For the CDR3, the DNA is TGTGCCACCAGTGATTTCTTTTCTACGCAGTATTTT.

The chain is built from TRBV9 and TRBJ2-2, with D tentatively TRBD1 (6 bases). CDR1 and CDR2 (germline): SGDLS, YYNGEE. V lost 2 bases to trimming and J lost 4 bases, with 12 bases between them. The length of the CDR3 is 15 residues. This CDR3 is CASSVVGAVTGELFF. The CDR3 DNA sequence: TGTGCCAGCAGCGTGGTGGGGGCAGTCACCGGGGAGCTGTTTTTT.

This clonotype occurred many times. The rearrangement uses TRBV2 and TRBJ1-6, with D hard to call. The V end lost 4 bases, the J end lost 3 bases, and 10 bases lay between the germline ends. The CDR3 consists of 15 residues. The V gene's germline CDR1 is SNHLY and CDR2 FYNNEI. Written as DNA, the CDR3 is TGTGCCAGCAGTGGTTACACCAGCTATAATTCACCCCTCCACTTT. This gives the protein CASSGYTSYNSPLHF.

The chain has TRBV19 and TRBJ2-1, with 11 positions matching TRBD2. There are 15 residues in the CDR3. V shed 5 bases, J shed 9 bases, and the junction held 9 bases outside the gene matches. Germline V gene sequence: CDR1 LNHDA, CDR2 SQIVND (reference sequence). This CDR3 is CASSRSGRASGEQFF. The CDR3 bases are TGTGCCAGTAGTCGTAGCGGGAGGGCCTCGGGTGAGCAGTTCTTC.

This clonotype was recorded a few times. The rearrangement uses TRBV7-2 and TRBJ2-7, with a weak D call TRBD2 (6 bases). Between the trimmed V and J ends, which lost 3 bases and 0 bases, there was a span of 24 bases. Germline-derived CDR1 and CDR2 are SGHTA and FQGNSA. The CDR3 is made up of 19 amino acids. The CDR3 region is CASSFSSAIYGGNSYEQYF. The CDR3 region has the DNA TGTGCCAGCAGCTTTAGTAGCGCAATTTATGGGGGGAACTCCTACGAGCAGTACTTC.

This clonotype was detected only a few times. The V call is TRBV4-2, the J call TRBJ2-1; D possibly corresponds to TRBD1 (6 bases). The germline V and J ends were trimmed by 0 bases and 0 bases, with 15 bases remaining between them. The germline CDR1 and CDR2 sequences are LGHNA and YNFKEQ. The CDR3 runs 18 residues. This chain's CDR3 is CASSQEGGHPSSYNEQFF. In DNA form, the CDR3 reads TGTGCCAGCAGCCAAGAAGGGGGACACCCGAGCTCCTACAATGAGCAGTTCTTC.

Worth noting for this clonotype: The junction and the germline gene differ at one end; a read error may be behind it. This chain connects TRBV5-1 to TRBJ2-7; D is tentatively TRBD1 or TRBD2 (6 bases each). CDR1 is SGHRS, CDR2 YFSETQ, per germline. The CDR3 spans 13 residues. CDR3 loop: CASSPEGVYEQYF. CDR3 coding DNA: TGCGCCAGCAGCCCGGAGGGGGTCTACGAACAGTACTTC.

The chain couples TRBV18 to TRBJ1-5; D is ambiguous. The CDR3 consists of 15 residues. Germline assignment: CDR1 KGHSH and CDR2 LQKENI. V lost 4 bases and J lost 5, with 15 bases in between. The CDR3 region has the DNA TGTGCCAGCTCACGCATGGTCAGAGAGGATCAGCCCCAGCATTTT. Translation gives CASSRMVREDQPQHF. Drawing the rest from reference TRBV18 and TRBJ1-5, the complete variable domain is NAGVMQNPRHLVRRRGQEARLRCSPMKGHSHVYWYRQLPEEGLKFMVYLQKENIIDESGMPKERFSAEFPKEGPSILRIQQVVRGDSAAYFCASSRMVREDQPQHFGDGTRLSIL.

This clonotype was picked up many times. V gene TRBV6-1 combines with J gene TRBJ2-2, with 12 bases that match TRBD1. The CDR3 consists of 19 residues. The germline V gene encodes CDR1 MNHNS and CDR2 SASEGT. The V segment lost 5 bases and the J segment 0 bases; nucleotides outside the gene matches: 10. CDR3 region: CASSTPGTGGQTNTGELFF. The CDR3 DNA follows: TGTGCCAGCAGTACCCCCGGGACAGGGGGCCAAACGAACACCGGGGAGCTGTTTTTT.

This clonotype has ten or more counts. The chain is built from TRBV12-3 or TRBV12-4 and TRBJ2-1, with a weak D call TRBD1 (6 bases). The CDR3 has 14 amino acids. Trimming shortened V by 3 bases and J by 7 bases, and 13 bases separated the two germline ends. The DNA for the CDR3 is TGTGCCAGCAGTTTCTGGGGGCGCGGGAATGAGCAGTTCTTC. It translates to CASSFWGRGNEQFF.